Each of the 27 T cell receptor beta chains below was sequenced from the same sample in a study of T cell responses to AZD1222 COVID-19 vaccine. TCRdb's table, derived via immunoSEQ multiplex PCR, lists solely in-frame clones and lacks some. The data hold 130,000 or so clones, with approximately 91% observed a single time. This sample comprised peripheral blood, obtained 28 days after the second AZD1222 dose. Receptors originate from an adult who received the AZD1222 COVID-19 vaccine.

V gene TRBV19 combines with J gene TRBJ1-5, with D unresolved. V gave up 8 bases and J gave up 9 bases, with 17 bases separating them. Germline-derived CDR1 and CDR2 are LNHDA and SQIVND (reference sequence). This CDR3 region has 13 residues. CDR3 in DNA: TGTGCCAGTGCCGACGGAACGGCTTTGCCCCAGCATTTT. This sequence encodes CASADGTALPQHF.

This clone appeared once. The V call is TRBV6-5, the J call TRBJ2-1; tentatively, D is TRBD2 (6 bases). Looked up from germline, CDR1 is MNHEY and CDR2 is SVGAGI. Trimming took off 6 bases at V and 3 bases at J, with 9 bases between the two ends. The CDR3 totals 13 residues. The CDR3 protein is CASSRTNYNEQFF. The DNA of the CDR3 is TGTGCCAGCAGCCGGACTAACTACAATGAGCAGTTCTTC.

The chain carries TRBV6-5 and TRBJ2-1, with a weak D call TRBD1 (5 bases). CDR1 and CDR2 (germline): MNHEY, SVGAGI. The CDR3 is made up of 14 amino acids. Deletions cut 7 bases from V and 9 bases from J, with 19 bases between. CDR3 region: CASTHRAGLFEQFF. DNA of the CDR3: TGTGCCAGCACTCATCGGGCAGGGTTATTTGAGCAGTTCTTC.

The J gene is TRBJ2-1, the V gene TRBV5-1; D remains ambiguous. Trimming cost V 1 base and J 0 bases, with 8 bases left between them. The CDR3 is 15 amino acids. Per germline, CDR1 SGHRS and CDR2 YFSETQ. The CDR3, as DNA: TGCGCCAGCAGCTTGAAGGCCAGCTCCTACAATGAGCAGTTCTTC. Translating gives CASSLKASSYNEQFF.

CDR3 amino acids: CASSAPGSDTQYF. Here the CDR3 DNA reads TGTGCCAGCAGCGCCCCAGGATCGGATACGCAGTATTTT. V gene TRBV9 combines with J gene TRBJ2-3; D remains ambiguous. This CDR3 comprises 13 residues. CDR1 is SGDLS, CDR2 YYNGEE, per germline. The germline V and J ends were trimmed by 3 bases and 6 bases, with 11 bases remaining between them.

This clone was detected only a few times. The CDR3 spells CASGLIVTGAGQPQHF. Here the CDR3 DNA reads TGTGCTAGTGGTTTGATCGTGACAGGGGCGGGCCAGCCCCAGCATTTT. This chain links TRBV12-5 with TRBJ1-5; 8 bases map to TRBD1. The V and J ends lost 2 bases and 7 bases, in that order; junction bases with no gene match: 10. The CDR3 has 16 amino acids. Per germline, CDR1 LGHNT and CDR2 FRNRAP. The complete variable domain, with remaining parts taken from reference TRBV12-5 and TRBJ1-5, reads DARVTQTPRHKVTEMGQEVTMRCQPILGHNTVFWYRQTMMQGLELLAYFRNRAPLDDSGMPKDRFSAEMPDATLATLKIQPSEPRDSAVYFCASGLIVTGAGQPQHFGDGTRLSIL.

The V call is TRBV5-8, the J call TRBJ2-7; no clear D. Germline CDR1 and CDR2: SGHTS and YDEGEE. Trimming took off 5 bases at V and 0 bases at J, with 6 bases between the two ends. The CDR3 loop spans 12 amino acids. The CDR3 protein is CASRWLSYEQYF. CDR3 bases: TGTGCCAGCAGATGGCTCTCCTACGAGCAGTACTTC.

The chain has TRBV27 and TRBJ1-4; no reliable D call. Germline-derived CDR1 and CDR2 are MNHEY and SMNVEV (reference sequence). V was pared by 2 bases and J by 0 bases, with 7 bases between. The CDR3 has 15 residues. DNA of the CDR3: TGTGCCAGCAGTTTAATTCTTGCAACTAATGAAAAACTGTTTTTT. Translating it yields CASSLILATNEKLFF. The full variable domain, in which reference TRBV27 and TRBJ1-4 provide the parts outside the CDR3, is EAQVTQNPRYLITVTGKKLTVTCSQNMNHEYMSWYRQDPGLGLRQIYYSMNVEVTDKGDVPEGYKVSRKEKRNFPLILESPSPNQTSLYFCASSLILATNEKLFFGSGTQLSVL.

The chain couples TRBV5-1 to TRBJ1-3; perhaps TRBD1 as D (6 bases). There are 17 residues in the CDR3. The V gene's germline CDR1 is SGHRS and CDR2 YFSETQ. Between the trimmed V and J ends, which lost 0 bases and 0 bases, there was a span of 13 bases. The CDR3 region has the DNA TGCGCCAGCAGCTTGGGGCCGACAGGCGACTCTGGAAACACCATATATTTT. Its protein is CASSLGPTGDSGNTIYF.

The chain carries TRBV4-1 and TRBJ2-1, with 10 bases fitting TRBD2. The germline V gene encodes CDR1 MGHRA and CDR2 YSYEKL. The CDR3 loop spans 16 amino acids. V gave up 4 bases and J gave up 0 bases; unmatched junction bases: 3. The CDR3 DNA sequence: TGCGCCAGCAGCCCTCTAGCGGGGGCCTCCTACAATGAGCAGTTCTTC. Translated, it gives CASSPLAGASYNEQFF.

The CDR3 sequence: CASSQVYAGGYNEQFF. CDR3 in DNA: TGCGCCAGCAGCCAAGTTTACGCGGGGGGGTACAATGAGCAGTTCTTC. The rearrangement joins TRBV4-1 to TRBJ2-1; 9 bases line up with TRBD2. The ends lost 1 base at V and 4 bases at J; junction bases unmatched: 5. Germline V gene sequence: CDR1 MGHRA, CDR2 YSYEKL. The CDR3 covers 16 residues.

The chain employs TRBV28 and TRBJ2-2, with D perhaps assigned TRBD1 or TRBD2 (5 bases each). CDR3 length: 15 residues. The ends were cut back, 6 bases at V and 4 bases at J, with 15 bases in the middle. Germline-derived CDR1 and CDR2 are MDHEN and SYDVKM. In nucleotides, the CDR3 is TGTGCCAGCAGCCACCGGGACCCCCGCACCGGGGAGCTGTTTTTT. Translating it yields CASSHRDPRTGELFF.

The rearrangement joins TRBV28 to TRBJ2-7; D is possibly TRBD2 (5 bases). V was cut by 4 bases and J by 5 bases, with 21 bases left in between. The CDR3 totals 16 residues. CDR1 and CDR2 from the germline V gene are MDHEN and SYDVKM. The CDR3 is CASSYRGLGVKNEQYF. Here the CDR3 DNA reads TGTGCCAGCAGTTACAGAGGCCTCGGGGTGAAAAACGAGCAGTACTTC.

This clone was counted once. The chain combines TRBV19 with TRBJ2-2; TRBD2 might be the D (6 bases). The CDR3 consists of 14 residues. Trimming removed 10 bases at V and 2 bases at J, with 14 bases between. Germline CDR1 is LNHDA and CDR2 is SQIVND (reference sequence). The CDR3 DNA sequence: TGTGCCACGAGGGACTCGCCAAACACCGGGGAGCTGTTTTTT. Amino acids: CATRDSPNTGELFF.

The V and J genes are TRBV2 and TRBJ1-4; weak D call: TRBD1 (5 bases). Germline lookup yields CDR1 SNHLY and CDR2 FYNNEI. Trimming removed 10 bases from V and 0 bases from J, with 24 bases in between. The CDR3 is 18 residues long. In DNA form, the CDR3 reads TGTGCCACCGCGTATGGATTAACGATGGGGGCAACTAATGAAAAACTGTTTTTT. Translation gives CATAYGLTMGATNEKLFF.

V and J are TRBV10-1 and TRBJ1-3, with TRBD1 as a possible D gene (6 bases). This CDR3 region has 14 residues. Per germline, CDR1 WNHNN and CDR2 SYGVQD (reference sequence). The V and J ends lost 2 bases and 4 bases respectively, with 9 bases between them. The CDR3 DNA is TGCGCCAGCAGTGAGAGGGGGACCGGAAACACCATATATTTT. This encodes CASSERGTGNTIYF.

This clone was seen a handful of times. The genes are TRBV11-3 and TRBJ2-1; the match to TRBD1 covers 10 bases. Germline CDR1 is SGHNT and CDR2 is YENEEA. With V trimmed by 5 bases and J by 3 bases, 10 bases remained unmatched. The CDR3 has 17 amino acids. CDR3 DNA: TGTGCCAGCAGCGCAACAACCGGGACAGGGGACTACAATGAGCAGTTCTTC. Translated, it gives CASSATTGTGDYNEQFF.

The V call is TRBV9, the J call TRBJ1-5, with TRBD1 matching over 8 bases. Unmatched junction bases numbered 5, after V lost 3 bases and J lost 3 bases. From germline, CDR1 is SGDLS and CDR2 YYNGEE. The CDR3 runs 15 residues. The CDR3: CASSAGQGHNQPQHF. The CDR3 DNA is TGTGCCAGCAGCGCCGGACAGGGCCACAATCAGCCCCAGCATTTT.

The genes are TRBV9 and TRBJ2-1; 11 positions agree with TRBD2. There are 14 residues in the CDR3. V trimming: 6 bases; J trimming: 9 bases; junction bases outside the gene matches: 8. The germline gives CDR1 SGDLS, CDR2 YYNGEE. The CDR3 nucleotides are TGTGCCAGCAACGATTTAGCGGGAGGGAGTGAGCAGTTCTTC. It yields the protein CASNDLAGGSEQFF.

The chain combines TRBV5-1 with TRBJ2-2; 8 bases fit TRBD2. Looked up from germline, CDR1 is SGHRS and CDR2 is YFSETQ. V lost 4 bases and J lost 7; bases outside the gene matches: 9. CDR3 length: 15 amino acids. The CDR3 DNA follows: TGCGCCAGCAGCGTAACCGGGACTAGTAACGGGGAGCTGTTTTTT. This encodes CASSVTGTSNGELFF.

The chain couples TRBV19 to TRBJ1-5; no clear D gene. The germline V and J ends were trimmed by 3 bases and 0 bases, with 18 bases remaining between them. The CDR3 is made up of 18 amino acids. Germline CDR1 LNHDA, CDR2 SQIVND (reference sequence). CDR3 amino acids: CASSMVRSQYPSNQPQHF. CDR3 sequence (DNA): TGTGCCAGTAGTATGGTACGGAGTCAATACCCTAGCAATCAGCCCCAGCATTTT.

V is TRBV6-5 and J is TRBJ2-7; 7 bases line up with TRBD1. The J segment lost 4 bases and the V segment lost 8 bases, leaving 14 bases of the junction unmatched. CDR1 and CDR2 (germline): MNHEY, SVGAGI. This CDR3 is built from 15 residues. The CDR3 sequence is CASSRGGQMSYEQYF. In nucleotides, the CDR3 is TGTGCCAGCTCCCGAGGGGGACAGATGAGTTACGAGCAGTACTTC.

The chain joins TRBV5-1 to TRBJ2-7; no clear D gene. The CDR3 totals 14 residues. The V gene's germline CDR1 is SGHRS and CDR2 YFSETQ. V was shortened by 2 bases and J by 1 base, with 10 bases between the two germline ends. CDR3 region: CASSLLGSSYEQYF. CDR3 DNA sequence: TGCGCCAGCAGCTTATTAGGGTCGTCCTACGAGCAGTACTTC.

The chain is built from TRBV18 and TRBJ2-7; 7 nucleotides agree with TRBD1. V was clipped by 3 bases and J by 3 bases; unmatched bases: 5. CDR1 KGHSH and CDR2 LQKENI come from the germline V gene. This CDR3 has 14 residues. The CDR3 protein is CASSPLGQDYEQYF. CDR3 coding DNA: TGTGCCAGCTCACCTTTAGGACAGGACTACGAGCAGTACTTC.

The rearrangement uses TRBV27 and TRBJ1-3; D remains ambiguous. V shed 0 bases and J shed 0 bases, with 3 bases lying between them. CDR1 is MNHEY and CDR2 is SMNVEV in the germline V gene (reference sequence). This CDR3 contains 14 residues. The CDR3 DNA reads TGTGCCAGCAGTTTATCGGTCTCTGGAAACACCATATATTTT. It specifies CASSLSVSGNTIYF.

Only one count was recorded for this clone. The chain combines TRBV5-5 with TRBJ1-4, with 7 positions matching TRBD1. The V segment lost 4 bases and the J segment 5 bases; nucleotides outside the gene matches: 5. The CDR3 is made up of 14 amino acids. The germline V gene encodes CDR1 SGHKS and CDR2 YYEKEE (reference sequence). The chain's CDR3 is CASSLGTVNEKLFF. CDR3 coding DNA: TGTGCCAGCAGCCTCGGGACAGTCAATGAAAAACTGTTTTTT.

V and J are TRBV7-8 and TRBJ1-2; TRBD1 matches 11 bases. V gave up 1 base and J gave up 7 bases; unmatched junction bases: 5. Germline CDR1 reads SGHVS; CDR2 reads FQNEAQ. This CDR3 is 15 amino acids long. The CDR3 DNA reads TGTGCCAGCAGCTTAGTCGGACAGGGGGCGCGTGGCTACACCTTC. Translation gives CASSLVGQGARGYTF.